The 19 T cell receptor beta chains below come from one sample, sequenced in a study of memory CD4+ T cells and cytomegalovirus serostatus. Profiled with immunoSEQ multiplex PCR; TCRdb holds only in-frame clones, not every one. Among more than 55,000 clones listed, around four fifths were seen once. The sort gate was single viable CD3+CD4+CD8-CD45RO+ cells for memory CD4+ T cells. Input material: memory CD4+ T cells from blood. The receptors here all came from an adult in good health and CMV-seronegative.

The chain employs TRBV5-6 and TRBJ2-3; possible D gene TRBD2, 6 bases. Trimming pared 0 bases from V and 4 bases from J, leaving 15 bases between. The CDR3 extends over 16 amino acids. The germline CDR1 and CDR2 sequences are SGHDT and YYEEEE. The CDR3 loop is CASSLDGGAGPDTQYF. The CDR3 nucleotides read TGTGCCAGCAGCTTGGATGGGGGAGCGGGCCCAGATACGCAGTATTTT.

J is TRBJ1-1 and V is TRBV9; D is unresolved. CDR1 and CDR2 from the germline V gene are SGDLS and YYNGEE. This CDR3 is 13 amino acids long. V lost 0 bases and J lost 5, with 8 bases in between. CDR3 bases: TGTGCCAGCAGCGTAGTGGCAAGGACTGAAGCTTTCTTT. It is translated as CASSVVARTEAFF.

The V call is TRBV5-4, the J call TRBJ1-6; D is ambiguous. The CDR3 runs to 15 residues. Trimming left V 1 base short and J 4 bases short, with 9 bases between. CDR1 and CDR2 (germline): SGHNT, YYREEE (reference sequence). CDR3 residues: CASSLSAVYNSPLHF. Here the CDR3 DNA reads TGTGCCAGCAGCTTGAGTGCTGTTTATAATTCACCCCTCCACTTT.

This chain links TRBV7-2 with TRBJ2-3; D unclear. Per germline, CDR1 SGHTA and CDR2 FQGNSA. Between the trimmed V and J ends, which lost 3 bases and 5 bases, there was a span of 12 bases. The length of the CDR3 is 14 residues. CDR3 region: CASSFSLGVDTQYF. CDR3 bases: TGTGCCAGCAGCTTTTCCCTAGGTGTAGATACGCAGTATTTT.

The chain is built from TRBV5-4 and TRBJ2-3; 8 bases are shared with TRBD2. The CDR3 extends over 14 amino acids. The J segment lost 0 bases and the V segment lost 9 bases, leaving 6 bases of the junction unmatched. Germline V gene data show CDR1 as SGHNT and CDR2 as YYREEE (reference sequence). CDR3 in DNA: TGTGCCATCGCGGCGGGGGGTAGCACAGATACGCAGTATTTT. Translated, it gives CAIAAGGSTDTQYF. Looking up the rest from reference TRBV5-4 and TRBJ2-3 gives the full variable domain: ETGVTQSPTHLIKTRGQQVTLRCSSQSGHNTVSWYQQALGQGPQFIFQYYREEENGRGNFPPRFSGLQFPNYSSELNVNALELDDSALYLCAIAAGGSTDTQYFGPGTRLTVL.

The chain combines TRBV5-1 with TRBJ2-3; D unclear. The V and J ends lost 2 bases and 5 bases respectively, with 15 bases between them. Per the germline V gene, CDR1 is SGHRS and CDR2 is YFSETQ. This CDR3 contains 15 residues. The CDR3: CASSFLANLGDTQYF. The CDR3 DNA reads as TGCGCCAGCAGCTTTTTGGCCAATTTAGGAGATACGCAGTATTTT.

CDR3 nucleotide sequence: TGTGCCAGCTCCAGGACTAGCGGGATAGGAACAGATACGCAGTATTTT. Its translation is CASSRTSGIGTDTQYF. The chain links TRBV28 to TRBJ2-3; 12 bases are shared with TRBD2. The V gene's germline CDR1 is MDHEN and CDR2 SYDVKM. With 8 bases clipped from V and 3 bases from J, the junction kept 9 bases outside the gene matches. CDR3 size: 16 residues.

V gene TRBV30 combines with J gene TRBJ1-2; 11 nucleotides align to TRBD1. With 1 base clipped from V and 5 bases from J, the junction kept 3 bases outside the gene matches. Germline V CDR1 and CDR2: GTSNPN, SVGIG (reference sequence). This CDR3 is built from 14 residues. The DNA for the CDR3 is TGTGCCTGGAGTGCGGGACAGGGGGGATATGGCTACACCTTC. This gives the protein CAWSAGQGGYGYTF.

CDR3 DNA sequence: TGTGCCAGCAGCTTACTGGGGGAGACCCAGTACTTC. Encoded protein: CASSLLGETQYF. The chain employs TRBV7-9 and TRBJ2-5; D is unresolved. With 2 bases removed from V and 5 bases from J, the gap between germline ends came to 6 bases. The germline CDR1 and CDR2 sequences are SEHNR and FQNEAQ (reference sequence). The CDR3 has 12 residues. The complete variable domain, with remaining parts taken from reference TRBV7-9 and TRBJ2-5, reads DTGVSQNPRHKITKRGQNVTFRCDPISEHNRLYWYRQTLGQGPEFLTYFQNEAQLEKSRLLSDRFSAERPKGSFSTLEIQRTEQGDSAMYLCASSLLGETQYFGPGTRLLVL.

The V call is TRBV5-5, the J call TRBJ1-2; D gene unclear. This CDR3 is built from 19 residues. Trimming pared 0 bases from V and 4 bases from J, leaving 25 bases between. Looked up from germline, CDR1 is SGHKS and CDR2 is YYEKEE (reference sequence). The chain's CDR3 is CASSLELVGSGLGSYGYTF. CDR3 sequence (DNA): TGTGCCAGCAGCTTGGAGCTTGTCGGTTCGGGGTTGGGCAGCTATGGCTACACCTTC.

V gene TRBV19 combines with J gene TRBJ2-7; 7 bases line up with TRBD2. CDR3 length: 14 amino acids. Germline V gene sequence: CDR1 LNHDA, CDR2 SQIVND (reference sequence). V trimming: 5 bases; J trimming: 2 bases; junction bases outside the gene matches: 6. The CDR3 protein is CASSLGGNAYEQYF. The CDR3 DNA reads TGTGCCAGTAGTTTGGGAGGGAACGCCTACGAGCAGTACTTC.

The chain couples TRBV30 to TRBJ2-7; D uncertain. Germline values: CDR1 GTSNPN, CDR2 SVGIG (reference sequence). Trimming removed 3 bases from V and 0 bases from J, with 12 bases in between. The CDR3 contains 14 residues. The CDR3 DNA reads as TGTGCCTGGAGAAAACAGATCCTCTCCTACGAGCAGTACTTC. Translation gives CAWRKQILSYEQYF.

The gene calls are TRBV2 and TRBJ2-7; D gene ambiguous. This CDR3 region has 16 residues. Germline-derived CDR1 and CDR2 are SNHLY and FYNNEI. V shed 8 bases and J shed 0 bases, with 20 bases lying between them. The CDR3 sequence: CASPWVRTVSSYEQYF. The DNA for the CDR3 is TGTGCCAGCCCCTGGGTTAGGACGGTCAGCTCCTACGAGCAGTACTTC.

The sample holds one count of this clone. J is TRBJ2-1 and V is TRBV28; TRBD1 matches at 10 bases. The CDR3 has 15 residues. With 5 bases clipped from V and 6 bases from J, the junction kept 7 bases outside the gene matches. Germline CDR1 MDHEN, CDR2 SYDVKM. CDR3 DNA: TGTGCCAGCAGTCCCTCCGGGACAGGGGTCAATGAGCAGTTCTTC. It is translated as CASSPSGTGVNEQFF.

The chain couples TRBV11-2 to TRBJ2-5; 12 nucleotides align to TRBD1. The DNA end is a closer match to TRBJ2-7, so the J assignment may be wrong. CDR1 and CDR2 from the germline V gene are SGHAT and FQNNGV. This CDR3 contains 18 residues. CDR3: CASSPTARDRGRSYEQYF. DNA for the CDR3: TGTGCCAGCAGCCCTACGGCTCGGGACAGGGGGCGAAGCTACGAGCAGTACTTC.

For this clone: One end of the junction fails to match germline, which may point to a read error. The chain employs TRBV7-2 and TRBJ2-3; 10 positions agree with TRBD2. CDR1 and CDR2 (germline): SGHTA, FQGNSA. The CDR3 extends over 17 amino acids. The CDR3 DNA sequence: TGTGCCAGCAGCGTAGCGGGAGGAGGGGGTCGCACAGATACGCAGTATTTT. Translation: CASSVAGGGGRTDTQYF.

The rearrangement uses TRBV2 and TRBJ2-5, with 9 bases fitting TRBD1. The end of the DNA fits TRBJ2-7 better, so the J call may be wrong. Germline loops: CDR1 SNHLY, CDR2 FYNNEI. The CDR3 runs 14 residues. The CDR3 DNA is TGTGCCAGCAGGGACGTGGGACAGGGATACGAGCAGTACTTC. Amino acid sequence: CASRDVGQGYEQYF.

The rearrangement uses TRBV18 and TRBJ1-1; TRBD1 agrees at 7 bases. The ends lost 3 bases at V and 8 bases at J; junction bases unmatched: 6. In germline, CDR1 is KGHSH, CDR2 LQKENI. This CDR3 has 13 residues. The CDR3 here is CASSPTGAQEAFF. Written as DNA, the CDR3 is TGTGCCAGCTCACCCACAGGGGCCCAGGAAGCTTTCTTT.

This chain joins TRBV9 and TRBJ1-2; unclear D gene. The CDR3 is 15 amino acids. The germline V and J ends were trimmed by 2 bases and 1 base, with 12 bases remaining between them. CDR1 and CDR2 from the germline V gene are SGDLS and YYNGEE. The chain's CDR3 is CASSVGPDRNYGYTF. CDR3 nucleotides: TGTGCCAGCAGCGTGGGCCCCGACCGTAACTATGGCTACACCTTC. The entire variable domain, with the rest obtained from reference TRBV9 and TRBJ1-2, is as follows: DSGVTQTPKHLITATGQRVTLRCSPRSGDLSVYWYQQSLDQGLQFLIQYYNGEERAKGNILERFSAQQFPDLHSELNLSSLELGDSALYFCASSVGPDRNYGYTFGSGTRLTVV.